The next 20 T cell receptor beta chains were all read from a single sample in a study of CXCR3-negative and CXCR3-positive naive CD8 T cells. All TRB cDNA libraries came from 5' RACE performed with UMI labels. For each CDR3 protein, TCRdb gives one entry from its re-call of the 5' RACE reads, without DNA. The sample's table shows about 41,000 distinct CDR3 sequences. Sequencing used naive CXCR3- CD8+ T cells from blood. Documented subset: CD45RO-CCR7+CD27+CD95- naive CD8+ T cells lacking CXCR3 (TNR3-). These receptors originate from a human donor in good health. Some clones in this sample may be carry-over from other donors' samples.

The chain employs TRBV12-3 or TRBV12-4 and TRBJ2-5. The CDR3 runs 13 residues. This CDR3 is CASSLILEETQYF.

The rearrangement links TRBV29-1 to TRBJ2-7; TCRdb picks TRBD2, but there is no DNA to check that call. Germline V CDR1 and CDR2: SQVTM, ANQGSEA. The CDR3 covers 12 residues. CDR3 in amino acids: CSGEETAGEQYF.

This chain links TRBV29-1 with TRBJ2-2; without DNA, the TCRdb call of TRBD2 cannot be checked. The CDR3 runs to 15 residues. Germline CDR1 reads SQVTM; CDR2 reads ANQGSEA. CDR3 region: CSVELAGLNTGELFF.

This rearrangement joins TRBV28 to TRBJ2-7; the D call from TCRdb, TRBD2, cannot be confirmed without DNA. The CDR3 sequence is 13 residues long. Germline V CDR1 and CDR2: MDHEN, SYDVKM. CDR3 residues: CASSLGHRYEQYF.

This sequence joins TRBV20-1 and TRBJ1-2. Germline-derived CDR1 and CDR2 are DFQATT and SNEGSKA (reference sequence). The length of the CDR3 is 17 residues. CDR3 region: CSARGVRPKEHNYGYTF.

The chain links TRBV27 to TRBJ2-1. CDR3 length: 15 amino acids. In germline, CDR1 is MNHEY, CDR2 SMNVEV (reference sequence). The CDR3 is CASSLSGPPHNEQFF.

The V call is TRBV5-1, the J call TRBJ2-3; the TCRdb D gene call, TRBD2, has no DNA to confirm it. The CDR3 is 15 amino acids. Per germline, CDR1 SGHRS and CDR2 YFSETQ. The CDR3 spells CASSLVGSLTDTQYF.

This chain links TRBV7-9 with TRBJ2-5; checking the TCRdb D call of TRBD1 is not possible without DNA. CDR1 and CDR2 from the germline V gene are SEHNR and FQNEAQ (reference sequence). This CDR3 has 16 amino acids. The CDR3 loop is CASSLVVRAYQETQYF. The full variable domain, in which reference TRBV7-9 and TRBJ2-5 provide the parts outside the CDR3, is DTGVSQNPRHKITKRGQNVTFRCDPISEHNRLYWYRQTLGQGPEFLTYFQNEAQLEKSRLLSDRFSAERPKGSFSTLEIQRTEQGDSAMYLCASSLVVRAYQETQYFGPGTRLLVL.

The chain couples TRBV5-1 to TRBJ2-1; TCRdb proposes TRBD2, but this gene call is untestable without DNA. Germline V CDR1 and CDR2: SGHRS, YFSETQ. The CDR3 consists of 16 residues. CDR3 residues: CASSFLSGTSTHEQFF.

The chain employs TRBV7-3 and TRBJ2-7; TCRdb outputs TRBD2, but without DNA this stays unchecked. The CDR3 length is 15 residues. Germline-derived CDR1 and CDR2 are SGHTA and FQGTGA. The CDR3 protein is CASSLGGGQSYEQYF.

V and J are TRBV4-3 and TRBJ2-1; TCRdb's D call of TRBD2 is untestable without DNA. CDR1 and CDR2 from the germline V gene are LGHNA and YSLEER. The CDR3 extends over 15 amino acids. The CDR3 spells CASSHGTASGNEQFF.

The CDR3 is CASSVSGQSYEQYF. The chain carries TRBV5-1 and TRBJ2-7; TCRdb calls TRBD1, which cannot be checked without DNA. The CDR3 is 14 residues long. Germline CDR1 is SGHRS and CDR2 is YFSETQ.

This chain's CDR3 is CSVLLDRDGEAFF. The J gene is TRBJ1-1, the V gene TRBV29-1; TCRdb calls TRBD1, which cannot be checked without DNA. Germline CDR1 SQVTM, CDR2 ANQGSEA. The CDR3 has 13 residues.

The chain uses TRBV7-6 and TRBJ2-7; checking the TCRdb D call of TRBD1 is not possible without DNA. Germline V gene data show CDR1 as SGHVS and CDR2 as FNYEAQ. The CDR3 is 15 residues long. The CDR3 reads CASSLGTAVTYEQYF.

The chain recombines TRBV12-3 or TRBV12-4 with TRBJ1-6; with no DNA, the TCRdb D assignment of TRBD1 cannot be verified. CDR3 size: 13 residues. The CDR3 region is CASTPGTPQPLHF.

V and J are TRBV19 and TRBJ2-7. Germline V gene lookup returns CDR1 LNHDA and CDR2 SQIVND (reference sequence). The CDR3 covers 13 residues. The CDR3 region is CASTGPLTYEQYF.

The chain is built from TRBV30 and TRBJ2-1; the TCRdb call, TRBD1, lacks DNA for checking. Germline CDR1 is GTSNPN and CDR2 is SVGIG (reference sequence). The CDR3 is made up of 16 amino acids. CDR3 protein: CAWSVFTGALYNEQFF.

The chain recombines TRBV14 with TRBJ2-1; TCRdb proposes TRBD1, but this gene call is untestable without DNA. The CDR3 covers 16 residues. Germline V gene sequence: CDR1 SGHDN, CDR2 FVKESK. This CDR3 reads CASSHVTGTVYNEQFF.

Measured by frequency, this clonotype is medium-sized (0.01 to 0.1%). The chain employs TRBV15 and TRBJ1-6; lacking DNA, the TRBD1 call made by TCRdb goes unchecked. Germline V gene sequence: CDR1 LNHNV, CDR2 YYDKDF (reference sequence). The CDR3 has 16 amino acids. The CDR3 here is CATSRDYGGGNSPLHF.

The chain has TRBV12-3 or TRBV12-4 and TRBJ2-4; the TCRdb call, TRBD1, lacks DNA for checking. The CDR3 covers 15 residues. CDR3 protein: CASSLSGFAKNIQYF.